The 17 T cell receptor beta chains below were found in one sample sequenced in a study of regulatory T cells in long-lasting Graves disease. Combining iRepertoire HTBI primers with Arm-PCR of CDR3 regions, the authors built TCR beta libraries. TCRdb reprocessed the multiplex PCR reads via MiXCR and lists one record per CDR3 protein. This table holds about 470,000 distinct CDR3 sequences, approximately 21% found once. Time point here: persistent/refractory GD, antithyroid drugs over 5 years with positive TRAb. With RNA extracted from PBMCs as input, the TCR library was made. The material was peripheral blood mononuclear cells (PBMCs), obtained when the disease was refractory, from a patient treated with antithyroid drugs. The receptors come from a female donor with Graves disease.

This clonotype was detected a few times. This CDR3 reads CASSHEGQTGGNGYTF. The CDR3 bases are TGTGCCAGCAGCCACGAAGGACAGACAGGGGGCAATGGCTACACCTTC. The chain couples TRBV3-1 to TRBJ1-2, with 10 bases identical to TRBD1. V was clipped by 3 bases and J by 6 bases; unmatched bases: 10. The germline V gene has CDR1 LGHDT and CDR2 YNNKEL (reference sequence). The CDR3 is 16 residues long.

This clonotype was found many times. The genes are TRBV28 and TRBJ1-4; D is perhaps TRBD1 (6 bases). Germline CDR1 is MDHEN and CDR2 is SYDVKM. The V end was cut by 8 bases, the J end by 7 bases, with 14 bases between. The CDR3 runs 13 residues. CDR3 nucleotides: TGTGCCAGCGGCCAGGGGAGGGGTGAAAAACTGTTTTTT. Translation gives CASGQGRGEKLFF.

The chain joins TRBV5-4 to TRBJ1-2; possible D gene TRBD1, 5 bases. The CDR3 extends over 16 amino acids. Trimming removed 4 bases from V and 5 bases from J, with 21 bases in between. Germline CDR1 is SGHNT and CDR2 is YYREEE (reference sequence). The CDR3 here is CASSPGGGAVVYGYTF. Here the CDR3 DNA reads TGTGCCAGCAGCCCTGGTGGGGGAGCCGTCGTATATGGCTACACCTTC.

Remarks on this clonotype: A much larger clonotype is one base distant, so this may be a read error. The chain carries TRBV6-2 or TRBV6-3 and TRBJ1-4, with D tentatively TRBD1 (6 bases). CDR3 length: 16 amino acids. The germline V gene has CDR1 MNHEY and CDR2 SVGEGT. The CDR3 nucleotides are TGTGCCAGCAGTTACTCATCTGCGGGACACAACGAAAAACTGTCTTTT. It yields the protein CASSYSSAGHNEKLSF.

Of note for this clonotype: This likely reflects a read error, since a far larger clone is one base away. The gene calls are TRBV27 and TRBJ2-5, with a tentative D call TRBD2 (5 bases). Germline V gene lookup returns CDR1 MNHEY and CDR2 SMNVEV (reference sequence). The CDR3 length is 13 residues. This CDR3 reads CASSPGLREIQYF. CDR3 in DNA: TGTGCCAGCAGCCCCGGACTTCGAGAGATCCAGTACTTC.

V is TRBV4-2 and J is TRBJ1-5; D unclear. This CDR3 region has 13 residues. V was pared by 0 bases and J by 3 bases, with 3 bases between. Germline values: CDR1 LGHNA, CDR2 YNFKEQ. Written as DNA, the CDR3 is TGTGCCAGCAGCCAAGATATCAATCAGCCCCAGCATTTT. Its translation is CASSQDINQPQHF.

Many counts were recorded for this clonotype. This chain joins TRBV19 and TRBJ1-2; TRBD1 agrees at 7 bases. CDR3 length: 14 residues. The V gene's germline CDR1 is LNHDA and CDR2 SQIVND (reference sequence). With V trimmed by 6 bases and J by 3 bases, 7 bases remained unmatched. The CDR3 sequence: CASRQRQGDYGYTF. The CDR3 DNA is TGTGCCAGTAGGCAACGACAGGGCGACTATGGCTACACCTTC.

This clonotype came up many times. The chain joins TRBV7-9 to TRBJ2-4; D remains ambiguous. The CDR3 is 13 residues long. V lost 2 bases to trimming and J lost 5 bases, with 7 bases between them. Germline CDR1 and CDR2: SEHNR and FQNEAQ (reference sequence). CDR3 region: CASSLREENIQYF. The CDR3 DNA reads as TGTGCCAGCAGCTTACGCGAGGAAAACATTCAGTACTTC. The full variable domain, in which reference TRBV7-9 and TRBJ2-4 provide the parts outside the CDR3, is DTGVSQNPRHKITKRGQNVTFRCDPISEHNRLYWYRQTLGQGPEFLTYFQNEAQLEKSRLLSDRFSAERPKGSFSTLEIQRTEQGDSAMYLCASSLREENIQYFGAGTRLSVL.

This clonotype showed up many times. In DNA, the CDR3 is TGTGCCAGCAACCGGGCCCGAGGGCAGCCCCAGCATTTT. The encoded protein is CASNRARGQPQHF. This chain joins TRBV12-3 or TRBV12-4 and TRBJ1-5; D unclear. The CDR3 extends over 13 amino acids. Trimming removed 7 bases from V and 7 bases from J, with 14 bases in between.

CDR3 DNA sequence: TGCGCCAGCAGCGAACAGGGGGGTTTCCCCCTACCGAACACTGAAGCTTTCTTT. This gives the protein CASSEQGGFPLPNTEAFF. This chain connects TRBV5-1 to TRBJ1-1, with 8 bases matching TRBD1. This CDR3 spans 18 amino acids. Germline lookup yields CDR1 SGHRS and CDR2 YFSETQ. V was pared by 4 bases and J by 1 base, with 15 bases of the junction left unmatched.

This clonotype was detected a few times. The CDR3 sequence is CASSYSWGALDDTEAFF. The CDR3 DNA is TGTGCCAGCAGTTACTCCTGGGGGGCGTTGGATGACACTGAAGCTTTCTTT. This chain uses TRBV6-9 with TRBJ1-1, with D possibly being TRBD1 (6 bases). The germline gives CDR1 MNHGY, CDR2 SVAAGI. Trimming took 3 bases from V and 3 from J, leaving 20 bases between them. CDR3 size: 17 residues.

This clonotype was seen many times. The V call is TRBV6-2 or TRBV6-3, the J call TRBJ1-2, with TRBD1 as a possible D gene (6 bases). CDR1 MNHEY and CDR2 SVGEGT come from the germline V gene. Between the trimmed V and J ends, which lost 5 bases and 4 bases, there was a span of 20 bases. The CDR3 totals 16 residues. The DNA of the CDR3 is TGTGCCAGCAGTCAGCCGGGCGGGGGCCAAGGCTATGGCTACACCTTC. This sequence encodes CASSQPGGGQGYGYTF.

About this clonotype: The junction and the germline gene differ at one end; a read error may be behind it. This chain connects TRBV19 to TRBJ1-4; 8 nucleotides line up with TRBD1. The germline V gene encodes CDR1 LNHDA and CDR2 SQIVND (reference sequence). The CDR3 has 14 residues. The CDR3 nucleotides read TGTGCCAGTAGTACGGACAGGGACCATGAAAAACTGTCTTTT. Protein: CASSTDRDHEKLSF.

This clonotype was observed many times. The gene calls are TRBV27 and TRBJ2-5, with 7 nucleotides matching TRBD1. V gave up 5 bases and J gave up 2 bases; unmatched junction bases: 11. Germline V gene data show CDR1 as MNHEY and CDR2 as SMNVEV (reference sequence). The CDR3 spans 16 residues. This chain's CDR3 is CASSPTPMTGQETQYF. The CDR3 DNA sequence: TGTGCCAGCAGTCCAACCCCCATGACAGGGCAAGAGACCCAGTACTTC.

This clonotype was observed at least ten times. V usage is TRBV12-3 or TRBV12-4 and J usage is TRBJ2-2, with D uncertain. Trimming cost V 2 bases and J 7 bases, with 11 bases left between them. CDR3 length equals 14 residues. Written as DNA, the CDR3 is TGTGCCAGCAGTTTATCGATAGGTGGCGGGGAGCTGTTTTTT. It specifies CASSLSIGGGELFF.

This chain uses TRBV7-9 with TRBJ2-5; TRBD2 agrees at 11 bases. CDR1 SEHNR and CDR2 FQNEAQ come from the germline V gene (reference sequence). With V trimmed by 4 bases and J by 1 base, 8 bases remained unmatched. The CDR3 spans 17 residues. The CDR3 DNA sequence: TGTGCCAGCAGCTGGGGACTAGCGGAACTAACCCAAGAGACCCAGTACTTC. This translates into CASSWGLAELTQETQYF.

CDR3 bases: TGTGCCAGCAGCTACGGGACTATTAACACCGGGGAGCTGTTTTTT. Translated, it gives CASSYGTINTGELFF. J is TRBJ2-2 and V is TRBV5-6; 7 nucleotides agree with TRBD2. Germline V gives CDR1 SGHDT, CDR2 YYEEEE. This CDR3 has 15 residues. V gave up 3 bases and J gave up 2 bases; unmatched junction bases: 4.